This TCR beta chain was found in a study of blood T cell repertoires in COVID-19. Turning to the study itself: Whether acute or convalescent, the COVID-19 samples came from the United States, Italy and Spain. Sources were T cells, B-cell-depleted T cells, or PBMCs; the material itself was cDNA or gDNA.

This CDR3 is 15 amino acids long. V lost 4 bases, J lost 5 bases, and 3 bases stayed unmatched. The germline gives CDR1 SGHRS, CDR2 YFSETQ. Methods used by the authors: The authors estimated nucleated cell counts from reference gene primer amplification. Profiling relied on immunoSEQ multiplex PCR, and the TCRdb table lists in-frame clones only, not all of them. D and trimming come from the DNA, and the V and J calls and clone size come from that table. There are about 670,000 clones in the sample; about nine tenths occur only once, and about 0.24% lies in the top ten. This clone was counted a few times.

The chain joins TRBV5-1 to TRBJ2-3; 14 nucleotides match TRBD2. Input material: peripheral blood. The TCR sequence derives from a woman between 18 and 30 years old with acute or convalescent COVID-19. The CDR3 nucleotides read TGCGCCAGCAGCCCGGGGACTAGCGGGGGAGATACGCAGTATTTT. It encodes CASSPGTSGGDTQYF.